This T cell receptor (beta chain) was retrieved from a study of cytomegalovirus exposure and HLA in healthy donors (dated by TCRdb to 2017 to 2019). Context from the whole study: An earlier analysis of some 550 of the donors reported 276 Gb of sequence data and approximately 110 million unique TCR beta sequences from about 179 million T cells. HLA typing covered class I and class II loci at four-digit resolution. Typing coverage varied by locus: 629-630 donors for A, B, C, DRB1 and DQB1; 522 for DQA1; about 590 for DPA1; 450 to 480 for DPB1. Roughly 5 DR-DQ haplotypes were handled as single units for association and clustering because linkage in the cohort was strong. An earlier analysis of some 600 of the donors applied high-throughput TCR beta sequencing to assess whether each TCR beta V gene segment acted as functional or pseudogenic. In addition to the first cohort of 500 to 850 subjects, a separate validation cohort of 130 or so different subjects was used. The study aimed to test whether cataloging public T cell receptors could reveal signatures of past pathogen exposure. Among the roughly 370 genotyped donors, approximately 82% belonged to the genetic ancestry cluster associated with self-reported Caucasian donors. An early release that covered roughly 600 HLA-typed donors contained 250 to 350 gigabases of sequencing data and tens of millions of unique TCR sequences. Donor age, sex, ethnicity and CMV serostatus were compiled together with the repertoire data. In the later analysis, no new phenotypic data were used to find candidate immune exposures; instead, reliance was placed on TCR beta sequences and their occurrence across donors. The study combined high-throughput TCR immunosequencing, statistical association of individual TCRs with disease status, and machine learning to predict cytomegalovirus infection status. Using immunosequencing, the study profiled T cell repertoires from about 610 subjects and related those repertoires to cytomegalovirus serostatus. To study patterns of TCR occurrence, a later analysis re-analyzed previously published TCR beta repertoires from 666 donors and added high-resolution HLA genotyping. All discovery cohort repertoires had been generated using a single sequencing platform. A later genetic analysis took genome-wide SNP genotypes for about three fifths of the 666 donors and used that subset as a discovery cohort. Among 300 to 500 genotyped donors of the cohort, an average of about 240,000 unique TCR beta nucleotide sequences was sequenced per donor, of which 15% to 20% were non-productive. Results and caveats for the whole study, not just this receptor: This cohort had only TCR beta chains sequenced, and the lack of alpha or paired-chain data limited which features could be detected. According to the authors, the approach could potentially be generalized to other disease states and immunological phenotypes. Some IMGT-functional V segments, including TRBV6-2 and TRBV6-3, could not be told apart with the 87-base-pair reads, so those segments were excluded. A later analysis found that TCR association rates varied across HLA loci, with DRB1 alleles showing the most associated TCRs and HLA-C alleles the fewest. A total of roughly 160 TCR beta chains were listed by the study as associated with cytomegalovirus. A further reported finding was that TCR beta sequences accurately predicted the HLA-A and HLA-B alleles for most subjects in the first cohort. In vitro tests confirmed that a few of the cytomegalovirus-associated TCR beta chains recognize cytomegalovirus antigens. In a later analysis, most CMV-associated TCR beta chains were found to appear HLA-restricted, with HLA associations seemingly driven largely by CMV exposure. Correlated functional status among segregating V segments might be attributable to linkage disequilibrium, but an unknown experimental factor could not be ruled out. A cluster of highly shared sequence variants was judged likely to represent a technical artifact of the sequencing pipeline. The only immune exposure information available for the cohort was CMV serostatus. Compared with equally common non-associated chains, HLA-associated TCR beta chains in a later analysis were more clonally expanded and had lower generation probabilities. HLA typing was unavailable for some donors at each locus, so association tests used only the typed subset. When HLA alleles, especially DR and DQ, strongly co-occurred, attributing TCR associations to individual alleles was difficult. According to a later genetic analysis, donors in an Asian-associated ancestry cluster had fewer N-insertions in productive TCRs than the approximately 710-donor mean. The earlier analysis of 587 of the donors excluded 15 to 20 rarely observed V segments, including chromosome 9 orphons, because counts were too low. Specific HLA alleles were associated with some 15,000 TCR beta sequences at a false discovery rate of 0.05 in a later analysis. Most TCR sequences were seen in very few donors, while some public TCRs were found in many individuals. Sequencing depth was assumed to be roughly uniform across donors in the presence/absence analyses, though that assumption may not hold. In an earlier analysis of 587 of the donors, most TCR beta V segments appeared in productive rearrangements about 90% or about 30% of the time, broadly matching IMGT annotations. A later genetic analysis associated a missense DCLRE1C variant with V-gene and J-gene trimming of TCR beta chains, and an independent cohort replicated the association. The classifier was reported to diagnose cytomegalovirus status with high specificity and sensitivity in both the original and validation cohorts. Several of the top co-occurrence clusters appeared to be linked to parvovirus B19, influenza, CMV and Epstein-Barr virus, according to a later analysis.

The library was generated by the immunoSEQ multiplex PCR assay. For the multiplex PCR, a mixture combining 60 forward primers for TCR Vbeta segments and 13 reverse primers for TCR Jbeta segments was used. The CDR3 region of rearranged TCR beta genes was amplified from genomic DNA by a multiplex PCR assay. The Illumina HiSeq System was used to sequence the amplified TCR beta libraries as 87-base-pair reads. Processing in the source paper ran as follows. In a later analysis, some 80 million unique TCR beta chains were counted across the 650 to 700 repertoires, and roughly 11 million of these chains were shared by at least two donors. To remove PCR and sequencing errors, raw reads were error-corrected and collapsed into unique sequences using a nearest-neighbor algorithm that merged closely related sequences. Alignment of CDR3 sequences to IMGT reference sequences was used to assign V, D and J gene segments. For a sequence to be retained, at least a six-nucleotide match to both a V gene segment and a J gene segment was required. A rearrangement was called productive if the CDR3 had no stop codons and remained in frame with V and J, and every other rearrangement was called non-productive. Following IMGT convention, CDR3 was defined as the stretch from the second conserved V-encoded cysteine to the conserved J-encoded phenylalanine. Sequences without an unambiguous match to a single V gene segment were excluded from the earlier analysis of 500 to 700 of the donors. An earlier analysis of just under 600 of the donors called V segments functional above 56.7% productive rearrangements and segregating when the between-donor standard deviation exceeded 5%. To diagnose cytomegalovirus status from the catalog of TCR beta chain sequences, a statistical classification framework was built. V and J gene assignment, in a later analysis, came from comparing TCR nucleotide sequences with IMGT/GENE-DB human TR gene sequences. Using the TCRdist pipeline, a later analysis assigned CDR3 sequences along with most-parsimonious VDJ recombination scenarios. In a later analysis, each TCR beta chain was defined by its CDR3 amino acid sequence together with its V-gene family, and reads without a unique V-gene family were excluded. A later analysis removed 592 highly shared, low-generation-probability nucleotide sequences to deal with suspected cross-contamination and a sequencing artifact. For each public chain, a later analysis derived a clonal expansion index from normalized ranks of inferred template counts within each repertoire. A later analysis computed generation probabilities with a VDJ recombination model fitted to out-of-frame rearrangements, and checked the results against IGoR. A later analysis scored TCR-TCR, TCR-HLA and TCR-CMV co-occurrence with hypergeometric tests, applying a repertoire-size bias correction to TCR pairs. False discovery rates were estimated in a later analysis by permuting HLA or CMV assignments 20 times. In a later analysis, co-occurring TCRs were grouped using DBSCAN, with TCRdist sequence similarity added in when clustering inside HLA-allele-positive subsets. For co-occurrence clustering, repertoires with fewer than 30,000 or more than 120,000 public chains were excluded, along with roughly 5 repertoires with anomalous nucleotide sharing. TCRdb's version of the immuneACCESS table is confined to in-frame rearrangements and falls short of the full clone set. An unresolved V gene accounts for under half of the shortfall where checked; the remainder is of unknown origin. That table supplies the V and J calls and clone size; D and trimming were determined from the DNA. The sample table records 80,000 or so clones; about 71% of these occur just once. The ten largest clones represent roughly 7.1% of the sample.

Clipping removes 5 bases from V and 0 bases from J, with 6 as the unmatched junction base count. Inclusive of the bounding cysteine and phenylalanine, the CDR3 is 16 residues long. Only CDR3 DNA is held: 48 bases, read in frame from base 1. CDR1 SNHLY and CDR2 FYNNEI are derived from the germline V gene. The cohort was made up of hundreds of healthy bone marrow donors. At the time of sampling, all cohort members were nominally healthy, though unrecorded immune exposures were likely present. The donor tested CMV seronegative, placing the donor among the 350 to 400 seronegative members of the cohort. Each donor provided a peripheral blood sample, and peripheral blood mononuclear cells were used for TCR beta sequencing. The Qiagen DNeasy Blood Extraction Kit was used to extract genomic DNA from the blood cell samples. There are many counts of this clone. Which antigen it targets is not known. Base qualities are not provided; no much larger clone lies one nucleotide away.

Sequenced sample: PBMCs. The rearranged chain carries TRBV2 and TRBJ2-1; 8 bases in between match TRBD1. The receptor was derived from a woman aged 40 to 49 in good health and CMV-seronegative. The CDR3 amino acid sequence is: CASSHRGMSSYNEQFF. The DNA sequence is given as TGTGCCAGCAGTCACAGGGGGATGAGCTCCTACAATGAGCAGTTCTTC.